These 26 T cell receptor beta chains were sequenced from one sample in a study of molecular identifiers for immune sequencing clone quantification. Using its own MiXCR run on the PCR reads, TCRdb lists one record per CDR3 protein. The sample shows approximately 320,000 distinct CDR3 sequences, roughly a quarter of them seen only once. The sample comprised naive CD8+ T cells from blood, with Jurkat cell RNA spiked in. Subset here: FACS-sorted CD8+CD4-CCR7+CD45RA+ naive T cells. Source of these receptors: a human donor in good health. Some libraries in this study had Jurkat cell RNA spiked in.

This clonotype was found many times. The CDR3 sequence is CASSRYRTQYSNQPQHF. The DNA of the CDR3 is TGTGCCAGCAGCCGATACAGGACACAGTATAGCAATCAGCCCCAGCATTTT. V gene TRBV5-5 combines with J gene TRBJ1-5; tentatively, D is TRBD1 (5 bases). V lost 4 bases, J lost 0 bases, and 17 bases lay in between. CDR1 and CDR2 (germline): SGHKS, YYEKEE (reference sequence). CDR3 length: 17 residues.

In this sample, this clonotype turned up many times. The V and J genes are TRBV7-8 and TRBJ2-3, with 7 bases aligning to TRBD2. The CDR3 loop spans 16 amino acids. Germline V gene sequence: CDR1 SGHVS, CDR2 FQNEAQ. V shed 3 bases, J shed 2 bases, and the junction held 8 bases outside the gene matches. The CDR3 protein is CASSFLRTSSTDTQYF. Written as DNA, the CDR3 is TGTGCCAGCAGCTTTCTTAGGACTAGTTCCACAGATACGCAGTATTTT.

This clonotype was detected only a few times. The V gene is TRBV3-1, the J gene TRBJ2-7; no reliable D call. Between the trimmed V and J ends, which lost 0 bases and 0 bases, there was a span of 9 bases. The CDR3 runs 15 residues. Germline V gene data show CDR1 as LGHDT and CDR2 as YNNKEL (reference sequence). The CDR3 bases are TGTGCCAGCAGCCAAGACGGGCGGAGCTCCTACGAGCAGTACTTC. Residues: CASSQDGRSSYEQYF.

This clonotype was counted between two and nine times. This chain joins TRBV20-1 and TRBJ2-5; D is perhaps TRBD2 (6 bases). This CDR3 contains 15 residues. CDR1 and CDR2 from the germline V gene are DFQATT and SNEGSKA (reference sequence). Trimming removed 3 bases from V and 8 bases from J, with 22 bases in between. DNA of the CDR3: TGCAGTGCTAGGAAGGCAAGCGGGCCCACGGATACCCAGTACTTC. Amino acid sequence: CSARKASGPTDTQYF.

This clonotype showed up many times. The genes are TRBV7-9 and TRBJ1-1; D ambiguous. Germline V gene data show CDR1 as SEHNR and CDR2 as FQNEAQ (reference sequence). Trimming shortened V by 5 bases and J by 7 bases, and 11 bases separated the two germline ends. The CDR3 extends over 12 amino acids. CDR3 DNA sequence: TGTGCCAGCAGCCCCGAGGAGGGTGAAGCTTTCTTT. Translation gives CASSPEEGEAFF.

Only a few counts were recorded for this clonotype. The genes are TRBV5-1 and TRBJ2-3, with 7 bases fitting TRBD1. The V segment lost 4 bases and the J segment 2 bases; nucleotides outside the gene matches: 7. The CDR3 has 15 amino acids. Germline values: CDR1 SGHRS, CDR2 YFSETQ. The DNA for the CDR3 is TGCGCCAGCAGCGTCACAGGGGCGGTCACAGATACGCAGTATTTT. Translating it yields CASSVTGAVTDTQYF. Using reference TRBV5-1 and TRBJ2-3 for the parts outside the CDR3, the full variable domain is KAGVTQTPRYLIKTRGQQVTLSCSPISGHRSVSWYQQTPGQGLQFLFEYFSETQRNKGNFPGRFSGRQFSNSRSEMNVSTLELGDSALYLCASSVTGAVTDTQYFGPGTRLTVL.

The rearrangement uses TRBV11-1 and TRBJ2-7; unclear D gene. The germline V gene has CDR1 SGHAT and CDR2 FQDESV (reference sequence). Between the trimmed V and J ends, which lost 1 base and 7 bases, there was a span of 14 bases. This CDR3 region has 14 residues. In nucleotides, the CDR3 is TGTGCCAGCAGCTTAGGAAGTTGGCCTCTGGAGCAGTACTTC. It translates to CASSLGSWPLEQYF.

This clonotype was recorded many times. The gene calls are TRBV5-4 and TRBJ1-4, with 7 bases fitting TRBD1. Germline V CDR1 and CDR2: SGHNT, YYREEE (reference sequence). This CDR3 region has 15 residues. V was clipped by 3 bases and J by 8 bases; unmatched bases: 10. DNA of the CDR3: TGTGCCAGCAGCTCTGGGACAGAATATGGGGAAAAACTGTTTTTT. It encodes CASSSGTEYGEKLFF.

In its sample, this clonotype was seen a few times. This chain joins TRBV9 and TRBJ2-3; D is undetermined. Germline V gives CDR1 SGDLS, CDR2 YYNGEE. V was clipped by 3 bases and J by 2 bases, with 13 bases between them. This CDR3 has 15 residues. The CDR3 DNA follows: TGTGCCAGCAGCGGTGGGTTAACCCACACAGATACGCAGTATTTT. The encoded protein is CASSGGLTHTDTQYF.

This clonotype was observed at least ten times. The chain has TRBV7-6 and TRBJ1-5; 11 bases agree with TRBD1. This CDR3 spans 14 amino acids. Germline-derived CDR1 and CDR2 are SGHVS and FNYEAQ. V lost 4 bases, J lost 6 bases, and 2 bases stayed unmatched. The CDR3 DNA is TGTGCCAGCAGCTCGGACAGGGGGCCTCAGCCCCAGCATTTT. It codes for CASSSDRGPQPQHF.

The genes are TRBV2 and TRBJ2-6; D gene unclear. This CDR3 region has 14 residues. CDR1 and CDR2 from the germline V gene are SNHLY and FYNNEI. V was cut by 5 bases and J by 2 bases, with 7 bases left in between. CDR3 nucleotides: TGTGCCAGCAGTCGTAGCCCTGGGGCCAACGTCCTGACTTTC. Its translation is CASSRSPGANVLTF.

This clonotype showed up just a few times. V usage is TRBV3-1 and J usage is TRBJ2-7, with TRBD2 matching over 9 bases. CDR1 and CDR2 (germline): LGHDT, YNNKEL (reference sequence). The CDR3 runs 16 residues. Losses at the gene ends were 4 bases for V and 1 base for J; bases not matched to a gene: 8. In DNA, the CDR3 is TGTGCCAGCAGCCTCGTCCTAGCGGGGAGGTCCTACGAGCAGTACTTC. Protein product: CASSLVLAGRSYEQYF.

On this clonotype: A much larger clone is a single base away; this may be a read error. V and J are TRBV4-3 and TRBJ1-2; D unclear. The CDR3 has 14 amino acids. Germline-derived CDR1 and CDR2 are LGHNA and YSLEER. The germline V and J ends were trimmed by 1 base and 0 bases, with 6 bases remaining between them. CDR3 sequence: CASSQGIANYGYTF. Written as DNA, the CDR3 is TGCGCCAGCAGCCAAGGTATAGCTAACTATGGCTACACCTTC.

The CDR3 bases are TGTGCCAGCAGCCGAACAGGGGAGTTGGGCTATGGCTACACCTTC. It is translated as CASSRTGELGYGYTF. The chain links TRBV3-1 to TRBJ1-2; 7 nucleotides line up with TRBD1. Germline CDR1 and CDR2: LGHDT and YNNKEL (reference sequence). This CDR3 comprises 15 residues. J was trimmed by 4 bases and V by 4 bases; bases with no gene match: 9.

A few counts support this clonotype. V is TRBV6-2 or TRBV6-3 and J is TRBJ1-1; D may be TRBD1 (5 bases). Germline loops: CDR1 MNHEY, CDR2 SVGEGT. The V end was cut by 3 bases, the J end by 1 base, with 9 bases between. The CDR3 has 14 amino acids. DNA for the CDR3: TGTGCCAGCAGTTATTGGGGCACGAACACTGAAGCTTTCTTT. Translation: CASSYWGTNTEAFF.

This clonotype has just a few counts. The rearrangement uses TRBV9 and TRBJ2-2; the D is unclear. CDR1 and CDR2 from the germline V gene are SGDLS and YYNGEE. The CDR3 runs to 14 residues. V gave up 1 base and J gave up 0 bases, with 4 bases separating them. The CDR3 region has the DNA TGTGCCAGCAGCGTACCAGCGAACACCGGGGAGCTGTTTTTT. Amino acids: CASSVPANTGELFF.

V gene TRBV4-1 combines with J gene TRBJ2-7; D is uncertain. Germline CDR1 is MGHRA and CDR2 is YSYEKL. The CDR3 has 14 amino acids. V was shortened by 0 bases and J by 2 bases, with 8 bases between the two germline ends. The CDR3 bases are TGCGCCAGCAGCCAAGATACGGTAGCCTACGAGCAGTACTTC. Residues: CASSQDTVAYEQYF.

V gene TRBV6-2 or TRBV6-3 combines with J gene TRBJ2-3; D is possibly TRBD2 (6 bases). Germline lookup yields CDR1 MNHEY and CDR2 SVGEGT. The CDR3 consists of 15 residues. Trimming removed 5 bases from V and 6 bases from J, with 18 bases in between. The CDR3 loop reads CASSELRDDSDTQYF. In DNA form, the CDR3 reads TGTGCCAGCAGTGAGCTGCGGGACGACTCGGATACGCAGTATTTT.

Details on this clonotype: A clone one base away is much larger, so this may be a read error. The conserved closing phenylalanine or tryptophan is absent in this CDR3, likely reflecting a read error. Here the CDR3 reads CASSGQNYGYTY. In DNA form, the CDR3 reads TGTGCCAGCAGTGGGCAGAACTATGGCTACACCTAC. This rearrangement joins TRBV12-3 or TRBV12-4 to TRBJ1-2; no clear D. Trimming left V 5 bases short and J 2 bases short, with 6 bases between. The length of the CDR3 is 12 residues.

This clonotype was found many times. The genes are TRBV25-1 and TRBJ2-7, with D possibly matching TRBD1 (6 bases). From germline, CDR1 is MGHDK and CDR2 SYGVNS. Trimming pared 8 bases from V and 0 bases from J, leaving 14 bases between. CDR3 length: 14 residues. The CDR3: CASRQQGSSYEQYF. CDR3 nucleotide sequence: TGTGCCAGCCGTCAGCAGGGGAGCTCCTACGAGCAGTACTTC.

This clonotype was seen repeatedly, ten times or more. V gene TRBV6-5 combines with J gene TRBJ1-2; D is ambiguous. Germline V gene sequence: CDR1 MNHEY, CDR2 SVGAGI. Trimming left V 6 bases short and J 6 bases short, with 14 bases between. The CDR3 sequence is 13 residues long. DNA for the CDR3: TGTGCCAGCAGCCTGGTCAACAGAAATGGCTACACCTTC. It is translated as CASSLVNRNGYTF.

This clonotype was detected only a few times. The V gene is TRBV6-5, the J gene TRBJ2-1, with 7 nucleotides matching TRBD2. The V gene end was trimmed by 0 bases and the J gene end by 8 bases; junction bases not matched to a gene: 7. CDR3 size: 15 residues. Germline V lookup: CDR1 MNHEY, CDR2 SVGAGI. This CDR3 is CASSYSKALAYEQFF. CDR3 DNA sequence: TGTGCCAGCAGTTACTCGAAGGCACTAGCGTATGAGCAGTTCTTC.

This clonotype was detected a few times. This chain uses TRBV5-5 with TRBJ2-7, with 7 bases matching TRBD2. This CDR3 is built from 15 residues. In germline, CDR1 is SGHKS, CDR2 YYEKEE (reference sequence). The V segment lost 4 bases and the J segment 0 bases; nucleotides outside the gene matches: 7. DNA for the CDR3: TGTGCCAGCAGCCGGGTGAGCGGGGACTCCTACGAGCAGTACTTC. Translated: CASSRVSGDSYEQYF. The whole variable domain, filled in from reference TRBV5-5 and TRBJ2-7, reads DAGVTQSPTHLIKTRGQQVTLRCSPISGHKSVSWYQQVLGQGPQFIFQYYEKEERGRGNFPDRFSARQFPNYSSELNVNALLLGDSALYLCASSRVSGDSYEQYFGPGTRLTVT.

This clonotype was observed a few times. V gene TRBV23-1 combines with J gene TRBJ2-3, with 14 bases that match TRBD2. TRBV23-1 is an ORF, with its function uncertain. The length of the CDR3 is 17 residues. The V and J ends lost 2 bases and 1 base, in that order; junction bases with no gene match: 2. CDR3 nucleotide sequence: TGCGCCAGCAGTCAACCGGGACTAGCGGGGGGCACAGATACGCAGTATTTT. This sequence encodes CASSQPGLAGGTDTQYF.

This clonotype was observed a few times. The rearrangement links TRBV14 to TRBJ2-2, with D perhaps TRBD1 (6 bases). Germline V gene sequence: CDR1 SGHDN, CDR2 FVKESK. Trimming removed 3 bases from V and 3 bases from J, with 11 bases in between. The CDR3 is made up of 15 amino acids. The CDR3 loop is CASSHRGHYTGELFF. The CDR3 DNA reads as TGTGCCAGCAGCCACAGGGGCCACTACACCGGGGAGCTGTTTTTT. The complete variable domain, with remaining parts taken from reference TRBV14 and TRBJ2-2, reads EAGVTQFPSHSVIEKGQTVTLRCDPISGHDNLYWYRRVMGKEIKFLLHFVKESKQDESGMPNNRFLAERTGGTYSTLKVQPAELEDSGVYFCASSHRGHYTGELFFGEGSRLTVL.

Here the CDR3 DNA reads TGTGCCAGCAGCCCAACAGGGGCGATCTCCTACGAGCAGTACTTC. It yields the protein CASSPTGAISYEQYF. This rearrangement joins TRBV14 to TRBJ2-7; 7 bases fit TRBD1. In germline, CDR1 is SGHDN, CDR2 FVKESK. CDR3 length: 15 residues. V lost 4 bases, J lost 0 bases, and 6 bases stayed unmatched.